This passage covers 29 T cell receptor beta chains from one sample sequenced in a study of post-analysis software for immune sequencing data. The study, taken as a whole, reports: Compared with controls, patients had more of about 5 TRBV segments, including TRBV5-6, TRBV5-1 and TRBV20-1.

Libraries were made from TCR beta cDNA, and they carried unique molecular identifiers. TCRdb used MiXCR to reprocess the PCR reads, holding one entry per CDR3 protein. The sample yields a few hundred thousand distinct CDR3 sequences, less than 40% seen once. Antigens of these TCRs are unknown. The sequenced sample was blood. These receptor sequences come from a girl aged 2-17 years with multiple sclerosis.

This chain links TRBV6-1 with TRBJ2-1, with TRBD2 matching 10 bases. The V gene end was trimmed by 7 bases and the J gene end by 10 bases; junction bases not matched to a gene: 13. Germline V gene sequence: CDR1 MNHNS, CDR2 SASEGT. This CDR3 is 15 amino acids long. The CDR3 loop reads CASTELAGALYEQFF. The DNA of the CDR3 is TGTGCCAGCACTGAGCTAGCGGGGGCCCTCTACGAGCAGTTCTTC.

The chain couples TRBV4-2 to TRBJ2-3, with no clear D. This CDR3 is built from 14 residues. The V gene's germline CDR1 is LGHNA and CDR2 YNFKEQ. Trimming stripped 1 base from V and 2 bases from J, with 7 bases between. The CDR3 here is CASSQVAITDTQYF. For the CDR3, the DNA is TGTGCCAGCAGCCAAGTGGCCATCACAGATACGCAGTATTTT.

The gene calls are TRBV9 and TRBJ1-1; D gene ambiguous. This CDR3 has 13 residues. Trimming left V 3 bases short and J 1 base short, with 7 bases between. Germline V gene lookup returns CDR1 SGDLS and CDR2 YYNGEE. The DNA for the CDR3 is TGTGCCAGCAGCGAACAGACGAACACTGAAGCTTTCTTT. Protein: CASSEQTNTEAFF.

This clonotype was observed a few times. This chain connects TRBV29-1 to TRBJ1-1; D ambiguous. The CDR3 has 12 residues. Trimming shortened V by 4 bases and J by 3 bases, and 9 bases separated the two germline ends. CDR1 SQVTM and CDR2 ANQGSEA come from the germline V gene. In nucleotides, the CDR3 is TGCAGCGTTGCAAGTAGGGACACTGAAGCTTTCTTT. Translating gives CSVASRDTEAFF.

Only a few counts were recorded for this clonotype. The V gene is TRBV6-5, the J gene TRBJ1-1; 8 nucleotides agree with TRBD1. CDR1 is MNHEY and CDR2 is SVGAGI in the germline V gene. J was trimmed by 4 bases and V by 6 bases; bases with no gene match: 7. The CDR3 totals 14 residues. The CDR3 DNA sequence: TGTGCCAGCAGCCGTAGGACAGGGAGCACTGAAGCTTTCTTT. This translates into CASSRRTGSTEAFF.

This clonotype has just a few counts. The chain links TRBV29-1 to TRBJ2-3; 8 positions match TRBD1. V lost 4 bases, J lost 6 bases, and 3 bases stayed unmatched. This CDR3 has 12 amino acids. The germline CDR1 and CDR2 sequences are SQVTM and ANQGSEA. The CDR3 DNA follows: TGCAGCGTTGCGCCAGGGGGCGATACGCAGTATTTT. It codes for CSVAPGGDTQYF.

This clonotype was seen a few times. The V and J genes are TRBV4-2 and TRBJ2-5; TRBD1 or TRBD2 may be the D gene (5 bases each). The assigned J gene may be wrong: the sequence end matches TRBJ2-7 better. The CDR3 covers 16 residues. From germline, CDR1 is LGHNA and CDR2 YNFKEQ. Here the CDR3 DNA reads TGTGCCAGCAGCCAAGGGTCGCGGCAGGGAGTAGGCGAGCAGTACTTC. Translating it yields CASSQGSRQGVGEQYF.

The CDR3 loop is CASSLSQGWDQPQHF. The CDR3 bases are TGTGCCAGCAGTTTATCGCAGGGTTGGGATCAGCCCCAGCATTTT. The chain has TRBV27 and TRBJ1-5; D possibly corresponds to TRBD1 (5 bases). Trimming removed 0 bases at V and 5 bases at J, with 11 bases between. The CDR3 runs 15 residues. Germline V gene sequence: CDR1 MNHEY, CDR2 SMNVEV (reference sequence).

This chain connects TRBV11-2 to TRBJ2-5; 8 bases are a match to TRBD2. Gene TRBJ2-7 matches the end of the DNA better, so the J call may be wrong. Germline assignment: CDR1 SGHAT and CDR2 FQNNGV. This CDR3 comprises 15 residues. This CDR3 reads CASGESGGGDYEQYF. In DNA, the CDR3 is TGTGCCAGCGGTGAATCCGGGGGGGGGGACTACGAGCAGTACTTC.

This rearrangement joins TRBV7-6 to TRBJ2-5, with 7 bases matching TRBD2. This CDR3 contains 17 residues. Germline V gene sequence: CDR1 SGHVS, CDR2 FNYEAQ. CDR3 sequence: CVVTGAAKRGHQETQYF. In DNA, the CDR3 is TGTGTCGTTACCGGGGCCGCCAAGCGGGGCCATCAAGAGACCCAGTACTTC. Full variable domain (outside the CDR3, taken from reference TRBV7-6 and TRBJ2-5): GAGVSQSPRYKVTKRGQDVALRCDPISGHVSLYWYRQALGQGPEFLTYFNYEAQQDKSGLPNDRFSAERPEGSISTLTIQRTEQRDSAMYRCVVTGAAKRGHQETQYFGPGTRLLVL.

The chain links TRBV15 to TRBJ1-2; no firm D call. Between the trimmed V and J ends, which lost 0 bases and 6 bases, there was a span of 17 bases. Germline V gives CDR1 LNHNV, CDR2 YYDKDF (reference sequence). The CDR3 is 16 amino acids. CDR3 residues: CATSRDRWLTDHGYTF. The CDR3 DNA follows: TGTGCCACCAGCAGAGATCGGTGGCTGACGGACCATGGCTACACCTTC.

This clonotype was counted a few times. The chain is built from TRBV7-3 and TRBJ2-1; TRBD2 might be the D (6 bases). The V gene's germline CDR1 is SGHTA and CDR2 FQGTGA. The CDR3 covers 14 residues. Between the trimmed V and J ends, which lost 5 bases and 8 bases, there was a span of 16 bases. CDR3 nucleotides: TGTGCCAGCAGCAGGCAGGAGGGTCCCTATGAGCAGTTCTTC. Its protein product is CASSRQEGPYEQFF.

The sample holds one count of this clonotype. The chain combines TRBV5-1 with TRBJ1-2; 7 bases match TRBD1. The germline V gene has CDR1 SGHRS and CDR2 YFSETQ. Trimming took 4 bases from V and 6 from J; bases not matched to a gene: 24. The CDR3 loop spans 19 amino acids. CDR3 DNA sequence: TGCGCCAGCAGCCACGGCCCGACCCTAGACAGGGCGAGCAAACATGGCTACACCTTC. Translation: CASSHGPTLDRASKHGYTF.

This clonotype was seen a handful of times. The chain is built from TRBV5-1 and TRBJ2-3; 8 bases match TRBD2. CDR1 is SGHRS and CDR2 is YFSETQ in the germline V gene. J lost 4 bases, V lost 4 bases, and 11 bases had no gene match. CDR3 length: 16 residues. CDR3 sequence: CASSPPGTSGADTQYF. As DNA, the CDR3 is TGCGCCAGCAGCCCTCCCGGGACTAGTGGCGCAGATACGCAGTATTTT.

This clonotype came up a few times. The J gene is TRBJ2-7, the V gene TRBV7-3; D is perhaps TRBD1 or TRBD2 (5 bases each). TRBJ2-5 matches the DNA end more closely, so the J call is doubtful. This CDR3 is built from 17 residues. Germline CDR1 SGHTA, CDR2 FQGTGA. CDR3 region: CASSLIPGAGIKETQYF. The CDR3 nucleotides read TGTGCCAGCAGCTTAATACCCGGGGCAGGTATAAAAGAGACCCAGTACTTC.

This clonotype was picked up one time. The chain recombines TRBV5-6 with TRBJ1-1; D unresolved. From germline, CDR1 is SGHDT and CDR2 YYEEEE. This CDR3 comprises 13 residues. V lost 2 bases and J lost 4, with 9 bases in between. CDR3 nucleotide sequence: TGTGCCAGCAGCTTTTGGACGGGCACTGAAGCTTTCTTT. Its protein product is CASSFWTGTEAFF.

The rearrangement uses TRBV20-1 and TRBJ2-7, with D hard to call. V lost 0 bases, J lost 1 base, and 7 bases lay in between. CDR3 size: 13 residues. Germline values: CDR1 DFQATT, CDR2 SNEGSKA (reference sequence). CDR3 sequence: CSAREYTSYEQYF. The CDR3 nucleotides read TGCAGTGCTAGAGAGTACACTTCCTACGAGCAGTACTTC.

The rearrangement joins TRBV5-1 to TRBJ2-1; TRBD1 matches at 7 bases. Germline lookup yields CDR1 SGHRS and CDR2 YFSETQ. The CDR3 runs 16 residues. The trim removed 3 bases at V and 7 bases at J, leaving 13 bases unmatched. DNA of the CDR3: TGCGCCAGCAGCTCGGAGGACAGGCAATATGGGAATGAGCAGTTCTTC. Amino acids: CASSSEDRQYGNEQFF.

This clonotype turned up a few times. The chain uses TRBV7-9 and TRBJ1-1, with D hard to call. Between the trimmed V and J ends, which lost 1 base and 0 bases, there was a span of 9 bases. In germline, CDR1 is SEHNR, CDR2 FQNEAQ (reference sequence). CDR3 size: 15 residues. The CDR3 nucleotides are TGTGCCAGCAGCTTAGGGACCTTTATGAACACTGAAGCTTTCTTT. It encodes CASSLGTFMNTEAFF. Looking up the rest from reference TRBV7-9 and TRBJ1-1 gives the full variable domain: DTGVSQNPRHKITKRGQNVTFRCDPISEHNRLYWYRQTLGQGPEFLTYFQNEAQLEKSRLLSDRFSAERPKGSFSTLEIQRTEQGDSAMYLCASSLGTFMNTEAFFGQGTRLTVV.

The chain is built from TRBV5-1 and TRBJ2-5; 12 bases map to TRBD1. With the DNA end fitting TRBJ2-7 better, the J assignment may be wrong. Looked up from germline, CDR1 is SGHRS and CDR2 is YFSETQ. The CDR3 spans 14 residues. The CDR3 bases are TGCGCCAGCAGTCACGGGACAGGGGGCGTCGAGCAGTACTTC. It yields the protein CASSHGTGGVEQYF.

V and J are TRBV6-5 and TRBJ1-5; no firm D call. Trimming took off 5 bases at V and 9 bases at J, with 17 bases between the two ends. The CDR3 sequence is 14 residues long. Germline V gene lookup returns CDR1 MNHEY and CDR2 SVGAGI. This CDR3 reads CASSTSGPRLPQHF. The CDR3 region has the DNA TGTGCCAGCAGTACCTCGGGCCCCAGGCTGCCCCAGCATTTT.

The chain has TRBV28 and TRBJ1-2; 8 bases agree with TRBD1. Losses at the gene ends were 3 bases for V and 5 bases for J; bases not matched to a gene: 8. The CDR3 sequence is 15 residues long. Looked up from germline, CDR1 is MDHEN and CDR2 is SYDVKM. The CDR3 nucleotides are TGTGCCAGCAGTTTCCCGGACAGGGAGGGGTATGGCTACACCTTC. It yields the protein CASSFPDREGYGYTF.

The DNA of the CDR3 is TGCAGTGCTACGGACGTCTCCTACGAGCAGTACTTC. Translation gives CSATDVSYEQYF. The chain has TRBV20-1 and TRBJ2-7; D gene unclear. CDR1 is DFQATT and CDR2 is SNEGSKA in the germline V gene (reference sequence). This CDR3 spans 12 amino acids. V was clipped by 4 bases and J by 0 bases, with 7 bases between them.

This clonotype showed up many times. This chain connects TRBV6-5 to TRBJ2-1; D is possibly TRBD2 (5 bases). The V gene's germline CDR1 is MNHEY and CDR2 SVGAGI. V lost 7 bases and J lost 7, with 17 bases in between. This CDR3 has 14 residues. The CDR3 DNA sequence: TGTGCCAGCAAGAGGGCCTCCGCGTGGAATGAGCAGTTCTTC. Amino acids: CASKRASAWNEQFF.

The chain links TRBV7-9 to TRBJ2-3; D assignment may be TRBD1 or TRBD2 (5 bases each). V dropped 4 bases and J dropped 2 bases, with 16 bases sitting between them. The CDR3 spans 16 residues. CDR1 and CDR2 (germline): SEHNR, FQNEAQ (reference sequence). CDR3 sequence: CASSSVGDRDTDTQYF. CDR3 nucleotide sequence: TGTGCCAGCAGCTCCGTGGGGGACCGGGACACAGATACGCAGTATTTT.

The chain has TRBV5-1 and TRBJ2-1; TRBD1 aligns across 9 bases. With 4 bases clipped from V and 8 bases from J, the junction kept 7 bases outside the gene matches. Germline loops: CDR1 SGHRS, CDR2 YFSETQ. The length of the CDR3 is 14 residues. The CDR3 DNA reads as TGCGCCAGCAGCCTCGGGACAGGGTTCTATGAGCAGTTCTTC. This sequence encodes CASSLGTGFYEQFF. The full variable domain, with the rest looked up from reference TRBV5-1 and TRBJ2-1, is KAGVTQTPRYLIKTRGQQVTLSCSPISGHRSVSWYQQTPGQGLQFLFEYFSETQRNKGNFPGRFSGRQFSNSRSEMNVSTLELGDSALYLCASSLGTGFYEQFFGPGTRLTVL.

The sample holds a few counts of this clonotype. The chain carries TRBV29-1 and TRBJ2-5; 7 bases match TRBD1. The germline V gene has CDR1 SQVTM and CDR2 ANQGSEA. V lost 7 bases to trimming and J lost 5 bases; unmatched junction nucleotides: 10. This CDR3 region has 13 residues. This CDR3 reads CSAGTDPVETQYF. Written as DNA, the CDR3 is TGCAGCGCAGGGACAGATCCAGTGGAGACCCAGTACTTC.

This clonotype came up a few times. The chain recombines TRBV20-1 with TRBJ2-3, with D hard to call. This CDR3 is built from 12 residues. Trimming took off 5 bases at V and 2 bases at J, with 8 bases between the two ends. CDR1 is DFQATT, CDR2 SNEGSKA, per germline (reference sequence). CDR3 in amino acids: CSAPAVTDTQYF. Here the CDR3 DNA reads TGCAGTGCTCCTGCGGTCACAGATACGCAGTATTTT.

The gene calls are TRBV5-1 and TRBJ2-6; the match to TRBD2 covers 7 bases. CDR1 and CDR2 from the germline V gene are SGHRS and YFSETQ. The CDR3 is 16 amino acids. After removal of 7 bases from V and 0 bases from J, the junction contained 7 bases not matched to a gene. The DNA for the CDR3 is TGCGCCAGCTCCCAAAGCGGGGTCTCTGGGGCCAACGTCCTGACTTTC. The encoded protein is CASSQSGVSGANVLTF. The full variable domain, with the rest looked up from reference TRBV5-1 and TRBJ2-6, is KAGVTQTPRYLIKTRGQQVTLSCSPISGHRSVSWYQQTPGQGLQFLFEYFSETQRNKGNFPGRFSGRQFSNSRSEMNVSTLELGDSALYLCASSQSGVSGANVLTFGAGSRLTVL.